The clone carrying this T cell receptor beta chain has a handful of counts. The sample is drawn from a study of blood T cell repertoires in COVID-19. On the study more broadly: Sites across the United States, Italy and Spain contributed samples from acute and convalescent COVID-19. In each case, the material was cDNA or gDNA derived from T cells, B-cell-depleted T cells, or PBMCs.

Original methodology: Scientists estimated how many nucleated cells there were by amplifying reference gene primers. The method was immunoSEQ multiplex PCR; TCRdb's version includes in-frame clones alone and lacks a portion of them. Clone size and the V and J calls come from that table; the DNA yielded D and trimming. The sample consists of hundreds of thousands of clones, about 87% of them appearing once. The CDR3 is made up of 17 amino acids. Trimming cost V 1 base and J 2 bases; bases outside gene matches: 7. Germline V gives CDR1 SGHVS, CDR2 FQNEAQ. This TCR derives from a human donor in a cohort sampled during active COVID-19. The chain employs TRBV7-8 and TRBJ2-1; 8 nucleotides agree with TRBD2. Input material: peripheral blood. The CDR3 nucleotides read TGTGCCAGCAGCTTAGTAACCTTAGCGGGGCCCTACAATGAGCAGTTCTTC. Its protein is CASSLVTLAGPYNEQFF.